A single sample gave rise to the 18 T cell receptor beta chains below, sequenced in a study of blood T cell repertoires in COVID-19. Method: immunoSEQ multiplex PCR; TCRdb's copy keeps in-frame clones and lacks some. The repertoire holds hundreds of thousands of clones, with approximately 91% as singletons. The sample taken for sequencing was PBMCs or T cells enriched from blood (not recorded which). The source of these receptors is a woman between 40 and 55 years old who had recovered from COVID-19.

CDR3 region: CASSYTGETEAFF. CDR3 nucleotides: TGTGCCAGCAGTTATACAGGGGAAACTGAAGCTTTCTTT. The J gene is TRBJ1-1, the V gene TRBV7-2; TRBD1 aligns across 7 bases. The CDR3 length is 13 residues. With 6 bases clipped from V and 5 bases from J, the junction kept 6 bases outside the gene matches. Germline V CDR1 and CDR2: SGHTA, FQGNSA.

V is TRBV5-6 and J is TRBJ2-7; the match to TRBD2 covers 8 bases. CDR1 SGHDT and CDR2 YYEEEE come from the germline V gene. This CDR3 comprises 15 residues. Unmatched junction bases numbered 11, after V lost 4 bases and J lost 5 bases. CDR3 region: CASSPGGGRSHEQYF. CDR3 DNA: TGTGCCAGCAGCCCCGGGGGGGGGCGCAGCCACGAGCAGTACTTC.

This chain joins TRBV6-5 and TRBJ2-7; D uncertain. Germline V gene lookup returns CDR1 MNHEY and CDR2 SVGAGI. The CDR3 is 11 residues long. Trimming cost V 5 bases and J 6 bases, with 8 bases left between them. The CDR3: CASSTPREQYF. The CDR3, as DNA: TGTGCCAGCAGTACTCCTCGCGAGCAGTACTTC.

The rearrangement links TRBV7-2 to TRBJ2-7; D call uncertain. CDR1 is SGHTA, CDR2 FQGNSA, per germline. V lost 1 base and J 2 bases, leaving 9 bases between the germline ends. The CDR3 totals 14 residues. For the CDR3, the DNA is TGTGCCAGCAGCTTAGGGCTAGATACCTACGAGCAGTACTTC. It codes for CASSLGLDTYEQYF.

The V and J genes are TRBV9 and TRBJ1-2; 7 nucleotides align to TRBD1. V gave up 4 bases and J gave up 7 bases; unmatched junction bases: 13. CDR3 length: 15 residues. The germline V gene encodes CDR1 SGDLS and CDR2 YYNGEE. The CDR3 DNA sequence: TGTGCCAGCAGCCCTCGCCGGGACAGCAGCGGTGGCTACACCTTC. Residues: CASSPRRDSSGGYTF.

Only one count was recorded for this clone. The rearrangement links TRBV7-9 to TRBJ1-4, with D perhaps matching TRBD1 (6 bases). V was shortened by 4 bases and J by 6 bases, with 18 bases between the two germline ends. The CDR3 is 16 amino acids. The germline V gene encodes CDR1 SEHNR and CDR2 FQNEAQ (reference sequence). CDR3 in DNA: TGTGCCAGCAGCTCAGGGGACGGGGTTCAGGATGAAAAACTGTTTTTT. Amino acids: CASSSGDGVQDEKLFF. The entire variable domain, with the rest obtained from reference TRBV7-9 and TRBJ1-4, is as follows: DTGVSQNPRHKITKRGQNVTFRCDPISEHNRLYWYRQTLGQGPEFLTYFQNEAQLEKSRLLSDRFSAERPKGSFSTLEIQRTEQGDSAMYLCASSSGDGVQDEKLFFGSGTQLSVL.

The rearrangement joins TRBV19 to TRBJ1-5, with D hard to call. The CDR3 runs 13 residues. With 6 bases removed from V and 7 bases from J, the gap between germline ends came to 13 bases. Germline lookup yields CDR1 LNHDA and CDR2 SQIVND (reference sequence). This CDR3 is CASSPADNQPQHF. The DNA of the CDR3 is TGTGCCAGTAGCCCGGCCGACAACCAGCCCCAGCATTTT.

The chain has TRBV28 and TRBJ2-7; D is undetermined. CDR1 MDHEN and CDR2 SYDVKM come from the germline V gene. The V and J ends lost 7 bases and 2 bases respectively, with 9 bases between them. This CDR3 is built from 12 residues. CDR3 loop: CASTPSPYEQYF. For the CDR3, the DNA is TGTGCCAGCACCCCAAGCCCCTACGAGCAGTACTTC.

This sequence joins TRBV6-5 and TRBJ2-2; 8 bases fit TRBD1. CDR1 is MNHEY and CDR2 is SVGAGI in the germline V gene. The CDR3 is 14 amino acids. The ends lost 7 bases at V and 6 bases at J; junction bases unmatched: 7. CDR3 in DNA: TGTGCCAGCACAGGGGGCGAGTCCTCCGGGGAGCTGTTTTTT. Its translation: CASTGGESSGELFF.

This clone was detected once. This sequence joins TRBV9 and TRBJ2-1; 9 nucleotides align to TRBD1. The CDR3 contains 18 residues. Germline V gives CDR1 SGDLS, CDR2 YYNGEE. The V segment lost 1 base and the J segment 8 bases; nucleotides outside the gene matches: 16. CDR3 sequence reads: CASSVRTGGDRERDEQFF. The CDR3 DNA reads as TGTGCCAGCAGCGTACGTACGGGTGGGGACAGGGAGAGAGATGAGCAGTTCTTC.

The V and J genes are TRBV7-2 and TRBJ1-1; D is ambiguous. This CDR3 contains 15 residues. From germline, CDR1 is SGHTA and CDR2 FQGNSA. The V end was cut by 4 bases, the J end by 1 base, with 13 bases between. CDR3 coding DNA: TGTGCCAGCAGCTCTTACACCGTTTCGAACACTGAAGCTTTCTTT. It encodes CASSSYTVSNTEAFF.

The gene calls are TRBV7-8 and TRBJ2-3; TRBD2 might be the D (7 bases). Germline V CDR1 and CDR2: SGHVS, FQNEAQ. Trimming left V 6 bases short and J 1 base short, with 17 bases between. The CDR3 runs to 16 residues. The CDR3: CASSRAGAGGTDTQYF. CDR3 bases: TGTGCCAGCAGTCGCGCAGGGGCGGGAGGCACAGATACGCAGTATTTT. The full variable domain, in which reference TRBV7-8 and TRBJ2-3 provide the parts outside the CDR3, is GAGVSQSPRYKVAKRGQDVALRCDPISGHVSLFWYQQALGQGPEFLTYFQNEAQLDKSGLPSDRFFAERPEGSVSTLKIQRTQQEDSAVYLCASSRAGAGGTDTQYFGPGTRLTVL.

This rearrangement joins TRBV29-1 to TRBJ1-1; D gene ambiguous. This CDR3 region has 13 residues. Trimming pared 6 bases from V and 8 bases from J, leaving 19 bases between. Germline CDR1 reads SQVTM; CDR2 reads ANQGSEA. CDR3 sequence reads: CSVGVRAAREAFF. The CDR3 nucleotides are TGCAGCGTGGGAGTAAGGGCGGCCCGAGAAGCTTTCTTT.

This chain links TRBV27 with TRBJ2-3, with TRBD2 as a possible D gene (5 bases). Trimming left V 5 bases short and J 4 bases short, with 22 bases between. Germline CDR1 and CDR2: MNHEY and SMNVEV (reference sequence). This CDR3 spans 17 amino acids. The CDR3: CASSPLAAGQGPDTQYF. Here the CDR3 DNA reads TGTGCCAGCAGTCCCCTTGCCGCGGGTCAAGGGCCAGATACGCAGTATTTT.

This clone was observed a handful of times. This chain connects TRBV11-2 to TRBJ1-6, with D possibly being TRBD1 (6 bases). Trimming cost V 3 bases and J 11 bases, with 14 bases left between them. This CDR3 spans 14 amino acids. CDR1 and CDR2 from the germline V gene are SGHAT and FQNNGV. Here the CDR3 DNA reads TGTGCCAGCAGCTTCGGGACACTTGGTCCACCCCTCCACTTT. This translates into CASSFGTLGPPLHF.

The V and J genes are TRBV28 and TRBJ2-2; maybe TRBD1 (6 bases). CDR1 MDHEN and CDR2 SYDVKM come from the germline V gene. This CDR3 is built from 14 residues. V was clipped by 2 bases and J by 4 bases, with 8 bases between them. The CDR3 DNA is TGTGCCAGCAGTTTAAGGGGGTTCACCGGGGAGCTGTTTTTT. Its translation is CASSLRGFTGELFF.

The chain combines TRBV9 with TRBJ1-6; 7 bases match TRBD1. Germline trimming cut 4 bases from V and 6 bases from J; bases unmatched to any gene: 10. This CDR3 contains 16 residues. CDR1 and CDR2 (germline): SGDLS, YYNGEE. The CDR3 here is CASSQGGTVGNSPLHF. For the CDR3, the DNA is TGTGCCAGCAGCCAAGGGGGGACAGTAGGTAATTCACCCCTCCACTTT.

The chain joins TRBV3-1 (or the pseudogene TRBV3-2) to TRBJ2-7; D not resolved. This CDR3 spans 11 amino acids. Germline values: CDR1 LGHDT, CDR2 YNNKEL (reference sequence). Between the trimmed V and J ends, which lost 3 bases and 6 bases, there was a span of 6 bases. This chain's CDR3 is CASSQGSEQYF. The CDR3, as DNA: TGTGCCAGCAGCCAGGGCAGCGAGCAGTACTTC.